The rows below give T cell receptor beta chains drawn from one sample of a study of identical twins. TCRdb reprocessed the 5' RACE reads via MiXCR and lists one record per CDR3 protein. The sample shows hundreds of thousands of distinct CDR3 sequences, about 12% of them seen only once. These records were also assigned to another study, of yellow fever vaccine responses in identical twins.

The sequenced sample consisted of PBMCs. These TCRs come from a woman under 30 in good health. CDR3s include the opening cysteine and the closing phenylalanine or tryptophan. D genes are given only for firm matches. The listing skips clone size in some rows; elsewhere it reads once, few, many or a size class.

>.|TRBJ2-5|.|TRBV24-1
TGTGCCACCAGAACAGCTCAAGGGGAGACCCAGTACTTC
CATRTAQGETQYF
>.|TRBJ2-7|.|TRBV19
TGTGCCAGTAGCCCAAGGGTGGGGGACGAGCAGTACTTC
CASSPRVGDEQYF
>.|TRBJ2-5|.|TRBV5-1
TGCGCCAGCAGCTTCGGGGAAGTAGGAGAGACCCAGTACTTC
CASSFGEVGETQYF
>.|TRBJ2-3|TRBD1|TRBV6-1
TGTGCCACCGCACAGGGGGATCTCACAGATACGCAGTATTTT
CATAQGDLTDTQYF
>.|TRBJ2-3|TRBD2|TRBV20-1
TGCAGTGGGTTGGGACTAGCAAACACAGATACGCAGTATTTT
CSGLGLANTDTQYF
>few|TRBJ1-5|.|TRBV27
TGTGCCAGCAGTCCTTGGGGGAGTTCCAATCAGCCCCAGCATTTT
CASSPWGSSNQPQHF
>.|TRBJ2-1|TRBD2|TRBV20-1
TGCAGTGCTATCCCGACTAGCGGGGGCACCTACAATGAGCAGTTCTTC
CSAIPTSGGTYNEQFF
>few|TRBJ2-3|TRBD1|TRBV24-1
TGTGCCACCAGCGACCTAGGACAGGGATCGGCAGATACGCAGTATTTT
CATSDLGQGSADTQYF
>many|TRBJ2-7|TRBD2|TRBV12-3/TRBV12-4
TGTGCCAGCAGTTTAACCCCAGCGGGAGCGCCCGAGCAGTACTTC
CASSLTPAGAPEQYF
>few|TRBJ1-1|.|TRBV5-1
TGCGCCAGCAGCCCCAGGGGACGCATCGACACTGAAGCTTTCTTT
CASSPRGRIDTEAFF
>many|TRBJ2-1|TRBD2|TRBV18
TGTGCCAGCTCACCCAGGCCCCAGGAGTTAGCGGGAGAAGTAGAGCAGTTCTTC
CASSPRPQELAGEVEQFF
>.|TRBJ2-3|.|TRBV11-3
TGTGCCAGCAGCTGGAGACAGCGCACAGATACGCAGTATTTT
CASSWRQRTDTQYF
>few|TRBJ2-1|TRBD2|TRBV9
TGTGCCAGCAGCGTAGCGCTAGCGGGAGCGGGGGGGGAGCAGTTCTTC
CASSVALAGAGGEQFF
>few|TRBJ2-3|TRBD2|TRBV6-2/TRBV6-3
TGTGCCAGCAGACCCACCGGACTAAGCGGGGGGTTCCAACCTAGCACAGATACGCAGTATTTT
CASRPTGLSGGFQPSTDTQYF
>few|TRBJ2-3|TRBD2|TRBV29-1
TGCAGCGTTGACCTAGCGGGCCCTCAGTATTTT
CSVDLAGPQYF